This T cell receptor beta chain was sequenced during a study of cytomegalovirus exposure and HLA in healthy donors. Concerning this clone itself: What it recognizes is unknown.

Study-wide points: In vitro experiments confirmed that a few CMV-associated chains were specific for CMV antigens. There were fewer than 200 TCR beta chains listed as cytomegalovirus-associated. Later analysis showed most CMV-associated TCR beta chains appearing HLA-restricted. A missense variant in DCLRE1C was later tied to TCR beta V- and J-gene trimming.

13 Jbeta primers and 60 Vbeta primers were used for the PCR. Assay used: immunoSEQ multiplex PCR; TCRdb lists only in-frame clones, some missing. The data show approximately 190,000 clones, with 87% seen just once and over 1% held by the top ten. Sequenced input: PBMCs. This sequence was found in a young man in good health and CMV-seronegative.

The CDR3 DNA is TGTGCCAGCAGCTTGGCCTTAGTAGCGGGTACCAACACCGGGGAGCTGTTTTTT. This translates into CASSLALVAGTNTGELFF. J is TRBJ2-2 and V is TRBV5-4, with 7 bases identical to TRBD2. The germline V gene has CDR1 SGHNT and CDR2 YYREEE (reference sequence). The CDR3 totals 18 residues. With 0 bases clipped from V and 2 bases from J, the junction kept 10 bases outside the gene matches.